Each of the 6 T cell receptor beta chains below was sequenced from the same sample in a study of T cells in localized non-small cell lung cancer. Data came from immunoSEQ multiplex PCR; TCRdb stores just in-frame clones and leaves some out. The sample shows under 2,000 clones, approximately 23% of them seen only once. The material was normal lung tissue next to the tumor, obtained before any cancer treatment. These receptors all stem from a man between 18 and 49 years old with stage I lung adenocarcinoma.

This clone rates as medium-sized. The rearrangement uses TRBV12-2 and TRBJ2-2; the table's D call of TRBD2 was not tested on the DNA. TRBV12-2 is recorded as a pseudogene. This CDR3 region has 15 residues. The CDR3 bases are TGTGCCTCCTGTTCGACTAGCGAGCGCACCGGGGAGCTGTTTTTT. Amino acid sequence: CASCSTSERTGELFF.

This clone was seen a few times. This chain connects TRBV18 to TRBJ2-7, with D possibly being TRBD1 or TRBD2 (6 bases each). Trimming cost V 5 bases and J 2 bases, with 13 bases left between them. Germline CDR1 is KGHSH and CDR2 is LQKENI. This CDR3 is 14 amino acids long. The CDR3 coding sequence is TGTGCCAGCTCAAGGGGGGCCTTGACCTACGAGCAGTACTTC. Translated: CASSRGALTYEQYF.

This clone is labeled as large (0.1 to 1%). The chain carries TRBV6-8 and TRBJ1-2; 7 bases fit TRBD1. Per germline, CDR1 MNHGY and CDR2 SAAAGT. The CDR3 contains 16 residues. The junction had 14 bases not matched to a gene; V was cut back by 6 bases and J by 4 bases. The DNA for the CDR3 is TGTGCCAGCAGACCACCTTCCGGGACAGCGGGCTATGGCTACACCTTC. Amino acid sequence: CASRPPSGTAGYGYTF.

This clone was detected only a few times. The V gene is TRBV5-1, the J gene TRBJ1-1, with 7 positions matching TRBD1. This CDR3 is 15 amino acids long. After removal of 3 bases from V and 1 base from J, the junction contained 6 bases not matched to a gene. Germline V gene data show CDR1 as SGHRS and CDR2 as YFSETQ. This chain's CDR3 is CASSSVQGTNTEAFF. CDR3 sequence (DNA): TGCGCCAGCAGCTCAGTACAGGGGACGAACACTGAAGCTTTCTTT.

This clone was recorded a few times. The chain combines TRBV11-1 with TRBJ1-2; maybe TRBD1 (5 bases). The CDR3 is made up of 15 amino acids. V lost 3 bases and J lost 6, with 17 bases in between. CDR1 and CDR2 (germline): SGHAT, FQDESV (reference sequence). This chain's CDR3 is CASSLEMRGANGYTF. The CDR3 nucleotides read TGTGCCAGCAGCTTGGAAATGAGGGGCGCTAATGGCTACACCTTC.

The V call is TRBV14, the J call TRBJ2-7, with 7 positions matching TRBD1. The CDR3 is made up of 14 amino acids. Germline lookup yields CDR1 SGHDN and CDR2 FVKESK. With 2 bases clipped from V and 5 bases from J, the junction kept 6 bases outside the gene matches. The CDR3 loop reads CASSQPDRPNEQYF. The DNA of the CDR3 is TGTGCCAGCAGCCAACCGGACAGGCCCAACGAGCAGTACTTC.